Below are 18 T cell receptor beta chains sequenced from a single sample in a study of CD8+CD57+ T cells in acquired aplastic anemia. Genomic DNA constituted the template upon which TCR beta VDJ and CDR3 profiling was performed. Using its own MiXCR run on the reads, TCRdb lists one record per CDR3 protein. The sample records some 290,000 distinct CDR3 sequences, approximately 57% being singletons. Material for sequencing was sorted CD4+, CD8+, or CD8+CD57+ T cells (not recorded which) from PBMCs. The source of these receptors is a human donor with severe aplastic anemia or a healthy control (not recorded which).

In regard to this clonotype: Here the CDR3 omits its conserved ending phenylalanine or tryptophan, so a read error is the likely source. This chain joins TRBV7-9 and TRBJ2-2; 7 nucleotides agree with TRBD2. This CDR3 spans 16 amino acids. CDR1 and CDR2 (germline): SEHNR, FQNEAQ (reference sequence). V was pared by 9 bases and J by 1 base, with 11 bases of the junction left unmatched. CDR3 sequence (DNA): TGTGCCAGTAGATTCCTGGGGAGGGAGAACACCGGGGAGCTGTTTCTT. Residues: CASRFLGRENTGELFL.

The chain is built from TRBV9 and TRBJ2-3, with 7 bases lining up with TRBD1. CDR1 and CDR2 from the germline V gene are SGDLS and YYNGEE. The CDR3 spans 14 residues. Losses at the gene ends were 2 bases for V and 3 bases for J; bases not matched to a gene: 3. The CDR3 DNA follows: TGTGCCAGCAGCGTTATGGACAGGACAGATACGCAGTATTTT. This translates into CASSVMDRTDTQYF.

This clonotype was recorded many times. CDR3 DNA sequence: TGTGCCAGCAGCCAAGTATTAAGGCGTCCCTACGAGCAGTACTTC. Its protein product is CASSQVLRRPYEQYF. The rearrangement joins TRBV3-1 to TRBJ2-7, with D unclear. V lost 1 base and J 2 bases, leaving 12 bases between the germline ends. CDR3 length: 15 amino acids. Germline V gene sequence: CDR1 LGHDT, CDR2 YNNKEL (reference sequence).

The chain uses TRBV29-1 and TRBJ2-7, with D perhaps TRBD2 (6 bases). The V end lost 5 bases, the J end lost 0 bases, and 11 bases lay between the germline ends. CDR3 size: 13 residues. Germline lookup yields CDR1 SQVTM and CDR2 ANQGSEA. The CDR3 region has the DNA TGCAGCGTTTCCTGGGGAGGCTCCTACGAGCAGTACTTC. Amino acid sequence: CSVSWGGSYEQYF.

The V gene is TRBV6-2 or TRBV6-3, the J gene TRBJ2-5; no reliable D call. V lost 0 bases, J lost 1 base, and 6 bases lay in between. This CDR3 has 14 amino acids. Germline values: CDR1 MNHEY, CDR2 SVGEGT. The CDR3 reads CASSYSRIQETQYF. In nucleotides, the CDR3 is TGTGCCAGCAGTTACTCCCGGATCCAAGAGACCCAGTACTTC.

V is TRBV9 and J is TRBJ2-1; weak D call: TRBD2 (6 bases). Germline V gene sequence: CDR1 SGDLS, CDR2 YYNGEE. The germline V and J ends were trimmed by 5 bases and 7 bases, with 19 bases remaining between them. The CDR3 loop spans 15 amino acids. The CDR3 DNA sequence: TGTGCCAGCAGACCAAAAACGGGAGATCGGAATGAGCAGTTCTTC. Translation: CASRPKTGDRNEQFF.

V usage is TRBV9 and J usage is TRBJ1-1; TRBD1 matches 11 bases. This CDR3 is 14 amino acids long. The V gene end was trimmed by 1 base and the J gene end by 7 bases; junction bases not matched to a gene: 3. Germline-derived CDR1 and CDR2 are SGDLS and YYNGEE. The DNA for the CDR3 is TGTGCCAGCAGCGTAATCGGGACAGGGGGTGAAGCTTTCTTT. It codes for CASSVIGTGGEAFF.

The genes are TRBV5-1 and TRBJ2-2; TRBD2 matches 7 bases. V was pared by 2 bases and J by 6 bases, with 4 bases of the junction left unmatched. Germline CDR1 is SGHRS and CDR2 is YFSETQ. This CDR3 region has 14 residues. CDR3 in amino acids: CASSFLRGSGELFF. CDR3 nucleotides: TGCGCCAGCAGCTTCTTGCGGGGGTCCGGGGAGCTGTTTTTT.

V is TRBV19 and J is TRBJ1-5, with D perhaps matching TRBD1 (6 bases). V lost 7 bases, J lost 7 bases, and 20 bases lay in between. The CDR3 totals 15 residues. CDR1 LNHDA and CDR2 SQIVND come from the germline V gene (reference sequence). DNA for the CDR3: TGTGCCAGTACCCGCAGTGAAGGGGGAGGACAGCCCCAGCATTTT. It is translated as CASTRSEGGGQPQHF.

The chain combines TRBV10-3 with TRBJ1-1, with D possibly being TRBD1 (5 bases). The CDR3 is 13 amino acids. V gave up 4 bases and J gave up 4 bases, with 10 bases separating them. Germline CDR1 and CDR2: ENHRY and SYGVKD. This CDR3 is CAISVEGITEAFF. Written as DNA, the CDR3 is TGTGCCATCAGTGTGGAGGGGATCACTGAAGCTTTCTTT.

CDR3 loop: CASSPPTGESTDTQFF. The CDR3 nucleotides read TGTGCCAGCAGCCCCCCGACGGGGGAGTCCACAGATACGCAGTTCTTC. This chain connects TRBV7-9 to TRBJ2-1; perhaps TRBD2 as D (6 bases). The CDR3 contains 16 residues. V shed 5 bases and J shed 12 bases, with 26 bases lying between them. From germline, CDR1 is SEHNR and CDR2 FQNEAQ (reference sequence).

The V call is TRBV19, the J call TRBJ1-2; the D is unclear. Per germline, CDR1 LNHDA and CDR2 SQIVND (reference sequence). Deletions cut 5 bases from V and 7 bases from J, with 20 bases between. CDR3 length: 15 residues. CDR3 nucleotide sequence: TGTGCCAGTAGTTCTCTGGCAGAGTTTTCATGTGGCTACACCTTC. Protein: CASSSLAEFSCGYTF.

The sample holds a few counts of this clonotype. The chain links TRBV10-1 to TRBJ1-5; D is perhaps TRBD1 (5 bases). Deletions cut 3 bases from V and 9 bases from J, with 9 bases between. The CDR3 has 12 residues. The germline gives CDR1 WNHNN, CDR2 SYGVQD (reference sequence). The CDR3 DNA sequence: TGCGCCAGCAGTGACGGGGGTGCGCCCCAGCATTTT. It translates to CASSDGGAPQHF.

The CDR3 spells CASSLGVRGGPYEQYF. Written as DNA, the CDR3 is TGTGCCAGCAGCTTAGGAGTACGGGGGGGGCCCTACGAGCAGTACTTC. The chain uses TRBV7-2 and TRBJ2-7; the match to TRBD2 covers 8 bases. Germline CDR1 is SGHTA and CDR2 is FQGNSA. The trim removed 1 base at V and 2 bases at J, leaving 7 bases unmatched. The CDR3 is 16 residues long. Full variable domain (remainder filled in from reference TRBV7-2 and TRBJ2-7): GAGVSQSPSNKVTEKGKDVELRCDPISGHTALYWYRQSLGQGLEFLIYFQGNSAPDKSGLPSDRFSAERTGGSVSTLTIQRTQQEDSAVYLCASSLGVRGGPYEQYFGPGTRLTVT.

There are a few counts of this clonotype. This rearrangement joins TRBV7-3 to TRBJ2-1; the D gene could be TRBD1 or TRBD2 (5 bases each). This CDR3 has 14 amino acids. V dropped 5 bases and J dropped 8 bases, with 16 bases sitting between them. Germline assignment: CDR1 SGHTA and CDR2 FQGTGA. The CDR3 DNA follows: TGTGCCAGCAGCCCGGGGACGAGCGGCCATGAGCAGTTCTTC. Protein: CASSPGTSGHEQFF.

Here the CDR3 DNA reads TGTGCCAGCAGTTATTTGGACGGGACTGCCTACGAGCAGTACTTC. It specifies CASSYLDGTAYEQYF. The rearrangement links TRBV6-5 to TRBJ2-7; possibly TRBD2 for D (6 bases). Germline CDR1 MNHEY, CDR2 SVGAGI. This CDR3 has 15 residues. V was shortened by 3 bases and J by 2 bases, with 14 bases between the two germline ends.

The V and J genes are TRBV9 and TRBJ2-5; possibly TRBD2 for D (5 bases). Germline CDR1 SGDLS, CDR2 YYNGEE. Trimming stripped 0 bases from V and 3 bases from J, with 6 bases between. This CDR3 spans 13 amino acids. The CDR3 sequence: CASSVEGEETQYF. In nucleotides, the CDR3 is TGTGCCAGCAGCGTAGAGGGAGAAGAGACCCAGTACTTC.

In this sample, this clonotype turned up many times. The chain employs TRBV5-6 and TRBJ2-6; D gene ambiguous. V was clipped by 0 bases and J by 1 base, with 8 bases between them. Germline V gene sequence: CDR1 SGHDT, CDR2 YYEEEE. The CDR3 totals 16 residues. The CDR3 here is CASSLALVSGANVLTF. The CDR3 DNA follows: TGTGCCAGCAGCTTGGCCTTAGTTTCTGGGGCCAACGTCCTGACTTTC.